The 21 T cell receptor beta chains given below trace back to one sample, sequenced in a study of PD-1 blockade in mismatch repair-deficient tumors. The method was immunoSEQ multiplex PCR; TCRdb's version includes in-frame clones alone and lacks a portion of them. This sample has tens of thousands of clones, with around 73% found just once. This sample comprised peripheral blood, obtained 2 weeks after starting pembrolizumab. Receptor source: an adult with mismatch repair-deficient cancer.

V usage is TRBV11-3 and J usage is TRBJ2-3; D not certain. The germline CDR1 and CDR2 sequences are SGHNT and YENEEA. This CDR3 region has 17 residues. V dropped 5 bases and J dropped 3 bases, with 21 bases sitting between them. CDR3 sequence (DNA): TGTGCCAGCAGCCCCTCTAATGGCGGCGTGTTTACAGATACGCAGTATTTT. Translation: CASSPSNGGVFTDTQYF.

This clone has ten or more counts. The chain combines TRBV6-1 with TRBJ2-1; D unresolved. The CDR3 contains 13 residues. Germline assignment: CDR1 MNHNS and CDR2 SASEGT. Trimming took off 2 bases at V and 8 bases at J, with 10 bases between the two ends. In nucleotides, the CDR3 is TGTGCCAGCAGTGAATTCCCCAGCGATGAGCAGTTCTTC. Translating it yields CASSEFPSDEQFF.

CDR3 DNA: TGTGCCAGCAGTTCTGCCACGTCCGGGGATACGCAGTATTTT. Its protein is CASSSATSGDTQYF. The chain employs TRBV27 and TRBJ2-3; D is undetermined. CDR1 MNHEY and CDR2 SMNVEV come from the germline V gene (reference sequence). V lost 4 bases to trimming and J lost 6 bases, with 14 bases between them. CDR3 size: 14 residues.

The chain employs TRBV10-2 and TRBJ2-5; 12 nucleotides align to TRBD2. The germline V gene has CDR1 WSHSY and CDR2 SAAADI. V lost 4 bases to trimming and J lost 4 bases; unmatched junction nucleotides: 7. This CDR3 region has 16 residues. The CDR3 sequence: CASSGLAGAGGETQYF. CDR3 coding DNA: TGCGCCAGCAGTGGACTAGCGGGAGCCGGTGGAGAGACCCAGTACTTC.

V and J are TRBV10-3 and TRBJ2-7, with 11 bases that match TRBD2. V dropped 3 bases and J dropped 7; count of bases not matched to a gene: 11. The V gene's germline CDR1 is ENHRY and CDR2 SYGVKD. This CDR3 is 16 amino acids long. The chain's CDR3 is CAISDSTRLAGSEQYF. DNA for the CDR3: TGTGCCATCAGTGACTCTACTAGACTAGCGGGAAGTGAGCAGTACTTC.

The rearrangement uses TRBV11-2 and TRBJ2-2; 7 bases fit TRBD2. Germline V gives CDR1 SGHAT, CDR2 FQNNGV. The V segment lost 0 bases and the J segment 7 bases; nucleotides outside the gene matches: 5. The CDR3 spans 15 residues. The CDR3 spells CASSLERVAGGELFF. The CDR3 DNA sequence: TGTGCCAGCAGCTTAGAGCGGGTAGCGGGCGGGGAGCTGTTTTTT.

The chain recombines TRBV4-1 with TRBJ2-7; D gene unclear. There are 15 residues in the CDR3. Germline-derived CDR1 and CDR2 are MGHRA and YSYEKL. V was clipped by 1 base and J by 3 bases, with 13 bases between them. CDR3 sequence (DNA): TGCGCCAGCAGCCAAGTGGCCAGCACCTTCTACGAGCAGTACTTC. It is translated as CASSQVASTFYEQYF.

V is TRBV6-5 and J is TRBJ2-7; 7 nucleotides match TRBD1. V dropped 0 bases and J dropped 2; count of bases not matched to a gene: 4. The V gene's germline CDR1 is MNHEY and CDR2 SVGAGI. The CDR3 has 15 amino acids. CDR3 in amino acids: CASSYSGQIPYEQYF. DNA of the CDR3: TGTGCCAGCAGTTACTCGGGACAGATTCCCTACGAGCAGTACTTC.

The chain is built from TRBV10-3 and TRBJ2-5, with 7 positions matching TRBD2. Trimming took 8 bases from V and 5 from J; bases not matched to a gene: 8. CDR3 length equals 13 residues. The germline V gene has CDR1 ENHRY and CDR2 SYGVKD. This CDR3 is CAIGREQDETQYF. DNA for the CDR3: TGTGCCATCGGGCGGGAGCAAGATGAGACCCAGTACTTC.

The rearrangement joins TRBV6-5 to TRBJ2-1; D remains unclear. The germline V and J ends were trimmed by 7 bases and 0 bases, with 4 bases remaining between them. The CDR3 sequence is 12 residues long. Germline loops: CDR1 MNHEY, CDR2 SVGAGI. The CDR3 loop is CASKGSYNEQFF. The CDR3 region has the DNA TGTGCCAGCAAGGGCTCCTACAATGAGCAGTTCTTC.

The CDR3: CASSEGGTVARTGYGYTF. CDR3 coding DNA: TGTGCCAGCAGTGAGGGAGGGACAGTTGCAAGGACAGGCTATGGCTACACCTTC. The chain is built from TRBV6-1 and TRBJ1-2; 7 bases map to TRBD1. Trimming took 3 bases from V and 4 from J; bases not matched to a gene: 17. The CDR3 loop spans 18 amino acids. From germline, CDR1 is MNHNS and CDR2 SASEGT.

With regard to this clone: Other DNA variants within this sample encode the same CDR3. This chain joins TRBV5-4 and TRBJ1-3; D is ambiguous. The CDR3 has 14 residues. Trimming removed 0 bases from V and 0 bases from J, with 4 bases in between. Germline values: CDR1 SGHNT, CDR2 YYREEE (reference sequence). CDR3 protein: CASSLGGSGNTIYF. In DNA, the CDR3 is TGTGCCAGCAGCTTGGGCGGCTCTGGAAACACCATATATTTT.

For the CDR3, the DNA is TGTGCCAGCAGCGTCGGAGCTTTCTTT. This sequence encodes CASSVGAFF. The rearrangement joins TRBV3-2 to TRBJ1-1. TRBV3-2 is annotated as a pseudogene. The CDR3 is made up of 9 amino acids.

The rearrangement links TRBV7-6 to TRBJ1-1; possible D gene TRBD1, 5 bases. The V gene lost 3 bases and the J gene lost 6 bases, with 11 bases spanning the gap. Germline V gene data show CDR1 as SGHVS and CDR2 as FNYEAQ. The CDR3 is made up of 13 amino acids. This CDR3 is CASSLGSRAEAFF. The CDR3 bases are TGTGCCAGCAGCTTGGGGAGCAGGGCTGAAGCTTTCTTT. Combining the CDR3 with reference TRBV7-6 and TRBJ1-1 gives the whole variable domain GAGVSQSPRYKVTKRGQDVALRCDPISGHVSLYWYRQALGQGPEFLTYFNYEAQQDKSGLPNDRFSAERPEGSISTLTIQRTEQRDSAMYRCASSLGSRAEAFFGQGTRLTVV.

J is TRBJ1-5 and V is TRBV30; tentative D call: TRBD1 (5 bases). The V end lost 0 bases, the J end lost 1 base, and 13 bases lay between the germline ends. CDR3 length equals 16 residues. The germline V gene has CDR1 GTSNPN and CDR2 SVGIG (reference sequence). Here the CDR3 DNA reads TGTGCCTGGAGTGTATTCGGGGCCCGAAGCAATCAGCCCCAGCATTTT. Encoded protein: CAWSVFGARSNQPQHF. Variable domain in full (rest from reference TRBV30 and TRBJ1-5): SQTIHQWPATLVQPVGSPLSLECTVEGTSNPNLYWYRQAAGRGLQLLFYSVGIGQISSEVPQNLSASRPQDRQFILSSKKLLLSDSGFYLCAWSVFGARSNQPQHFGDGTRLSIL.

The chain joins TRBV14 to TRBJ2-7; D unresolved. With 6 bases removed from V and 7 bases from J, the gap between germline ends came to 19 bases. Germline loops: CDR1 SGHDN, CDR2 FVKESK. The CDR3 is made up of 14 amino acids. The CDR3 bases are TGTGCCAGCAGTCGGGCCCAGCGCCCAGTGGAGCAGTACTTC. This gives the protein CASSRAQRPVEQYF.

This sequence joins TRBV5-6 and TRBJ2-7; 11 positions match TRBD2. CDR3 size: 15 residues. Germline CDR1 and CDR2: SGHDT and YYEEEE. V lost 4 bases to trimming and J lost 5 bases; unmatched junction nucleotides: 8. CDR3 protein: CASSRELAGVNEQYF. CDR3 nucleotides: TGTGCCAGCAGCCGAGAACTAGCGGGAGTCAACGAGCAGTACTTC.

V gene TRBV7-9 combines with J gene TRBJ1-2, with TRBD1 identical over 9 bases. This CDR3 has 15 amino acids. Germline CDR1 and CDR2: SEHNR and FQNEAQ (reference sequence). V was pared by 2 bases and J by 4 bases, with 5 bases of the junction left unmatched. In DNA, the CDR3 is TGTGCCAGCAGCTTACTCGGGACAGGGCTCTATGGCTACACCTTC. Encoded protein: CASSLLGTGLYGYTF. Together with reference TRBV7-9 and TRBJ1-2, the CDR3 gives the full variable domain: DTGVSQNPRHKITKRGQNVTFRCDPISEHNRLYWYRQTLGQGPEFLTYFQNEAQLEKSRLLSDRFSAERPKGSFSTLEIQRTEQGDSAMYLCASSLLGTGLYGYTFGSGTRLTVV.

The chain carries TRBV28 and TRBJ2-1, with D unclear. The CDR3 spans 11 residues. Trimming removed 1 base at V and 9 bases at J, with 4 bases between. CDR1 is MDHEN, CDR2 SYDVKM, per germline. The CDR3 reads CASSLLGEQFF. The CDR3 nucleotides are TGTGCCAGCAGTTTATTGGGTGAGCAGTTCTTC.

CDR3 residues: CASSADRGNYGYTF. The CDR3 DNA is TGTGCCAGCAGTGCAGACAGGGGGAACTATGGCTACACCTTC. This sequence joins TRBV6-5 and TRBJ1-2; TRBD1 agrees at 9 bases. The CDR3 is 14 residues long. Trimming at V came to 5 bases and at J to 2 bases, leaving 3 bases not matched to a gene. The germline V gene has CDR1 MNHEY and CDR2 SVGAGI.

This clone was detected once. The chain employs TRBV5-1 and TRBJ2-4, with D perhaps assigned TRBD1 or TRBD2 (6 bases each). CDR1 and CDR2 from the germline V gene are SGHRS and YFSETQ. Between the trimmed V and J ends, which lost 0 bases and 1 base, there was a span of 20 bases. The length of the CDR3 is 19 residues. Written as DNA, the CDR3 is TGCGCCAGCAGCTTGGCCTCAACGTGGGGGGCCGGGGCCAAAAACATTCAGTACTTC. This encodes CASSLASTWGAGAKNIQYF.